This entry lists 11 T cell receptor beta chains sequenced from one sample in a study of blood T cell repertoires in COVID-19. Assay: immunoSEQ multiplex PCR; the TCRdb copy retains only in-frame clones and omits some. The sample includes approximately 260,000 clones, 84% of them seen just once. Material for sequencing was PBMCs or T cells enriched from blood (not recorded which). The receptors stem from a man aged 50-59 years who had recovered from COVID-19.

In this sample, this clone turned up once. The chain recombines TRBV14 with TRBJ1-1; a possible D gene is TRBD1 (5 bases). The V gene's germline CDR1 is SGHDN and CDR2 FVKESK. The V end lost 1 base, the J end lost 1 base, and 13 bases lay between the germline ends. This CDR3 region has 16 residues. The CDR3 coding sequence is TGTGCCAGCAGCCAAGTGGGGGGGACCAGGAACACTGAAGCTTTCTTT. Its protein product is CASSQVGGTRNTEAFF.

Remarks on this clone: Additional DNA sequences in this sample encode the identical CDR3. The J gene is TRBJ1-6, the V gene TRBV5-6, with D perhaps matching TRBD1 (6 bases). The CDR3 spans 15 residues. Trimming took off 2 bases at V and 7 bases at J, with 13 bases between the two ends. Per germline, CDR1 SGHDT and CDR2 YYEEEE. The CDR3 is CASSFRDRLNSPLHF. CDR3 nucleotides: TGTGCCAGCAGCTTCAGAGACAGGCTGAATTCACCCCTCCACTTT.

The chain links TRBV18 to TRBJ1-3, with D maybe TRBD1 (6 bases). The CDR3 covers 18 residues. Per germline, CDR1 KGHSH and CDR2 LQKENI. V was pared by 1 base and J by 1 base, with 17 bases between. Written as DNA, the CDR3 is TGTGCCAGCTCACCACAAAGGGACATAACCTTATCTGGAAACACCATATATTTT. This translates into CASSPQRDITLSGNTIYF.

The chain has TRBV5-8 and TRBJ1-1; 11 bases match TRBD1. V lost 3 bases and J lost 4; bases outside the gene matches: 11. Germline lookup yields CDR1 SGHTS and CDR2 YDEGEE. The CDR3 is 17 amino acids. This CDR3 is CASSSDPDRGRGTEAFF. CDR3 DNA sequence: TGTGCCAGCAGCTCGGACCCGGACAGGGGGCGGGGCACTGAAGCTTTCTTT.

DNA of the CDR3: TGTGCCAGCAGCGTAGGCCCTGCGGGGGAGGACGAAAAACTGTTTTTT. Its protein product is CASSVGPAGEDEKLFF. The rearrangement uses TRBV9 and TRBJ1-4, with a possible D match to TRBD1 (5 bases). CDR3 size: 16 residues. CDR1 SGDLS and CDR2 YYNGEE come from the germline V gene. Trimming took 0 bases from V and 8 from J, leaving 17 bases between them. Full variable domain (outside the CDR3, taken from reference TRBV9 and TRBJ1-4): DSGVTQTPKHLITATGQRVTLRCSPRSGDLSVYWYQQSLDQGLQFLIQYYNGEERAKGNILERFSAQQFPDLHSELNLSSLELGDSALYFCASSVGPAGEDEKLFFGSGTQLSVL.

V is TRBV15 and J is TRBJ2-6, with 7 positions matching TRBD1. V gave up 1 base and J gave up 0 bases; unmatched junction bases: 3. This CDR3 is 17 amino acids long. Germline-derived CDR1 and CDR2 are LNHNV and YYDKDF (reference sequence). The CDR3: CATSRGDSNSGANVLTF. The CDR3 nucleotides are TGTGCCACCAGCAGAGGGGACAGCAACTCTGGGGCCAACGTCCTGACTTTC.

This chain joins TRBV5-1 and TRBJ2-7, with TRBD2 matching over 7 bases. V gave up 0 bases and J gave up 2 bases; unmatched junction bases: 5. From germline, CDR1 is SGHRS and CDR2 YFSETQ. The CDR3 consists of 15 residues. The CDR3 is CASSLALGGAYEQYF. CDR3 DNA: TGCGCCAGCAGCTTGGCCCTGGGGGGGGCCTACGAGCAGTACTTC.

The V gene is TRBV5-4, the J gene TRBJ1-1, with a weak D call TRBD1 (6 bases). Trimming shortened V by 3 bases and J by 3 bases, and 9 bases separated the two germline ends. The germline gives CDR1 SGHNT, CDR2 YYREEE (reference sequence). The CDR3 spans 13 residues. The DNA for the CDR3 is TGTGCCAGCAGCTCCGGACAGTACACTGAAGCTTTCTTT. It is translated as CASSSGQYTEAFF.

Concerning this clone: Other DNA variants within this sample encode the same CDR3. This sequence joins TRBV18 and TRBJ2-1; D uncertain. V lost 2 bases to trimming and J lost 1 base, with 6 bases between them. The V gene's germline CDR1 is KGHSH and CDR2 LQKENI. This CDR3 spans 14 amino acids. The CDR3 loop reads CASSPTSSYNEQFF. CDR3 in DNA: TGTGCCAGCTCACCAACCAGTTCCTACAATGAGCAGTTCTTC.

This clone was detected a few times. The chain links TRBV30 to TRBJ2-1, with D possibly TRBD1 on 5 matching bases. In germline, CDR1 is GTSNPN, CDR2 SVGIG (reference sequence). The CDR3 has 14 residues. With 2 bases removed from V and 6 bases from J, the gap between germline ends came to 14 bases. The CDR3 nucleotides are TGTGCCTGGAGTCGGCAGGGTGGAATCAATGAGCAGTTCTTC. The encoded protein is CAWSRQGGINEQFF.

The chain joins TRBV24-1 to TRBJ2-1; TRBD2 matches 13 bases. The CDR3 is made up of 17 amino acids. The germline V gene encodes CDR1 KGHDR and CDR2 SFDVKD. V was clipped by 5 bases and J by 7 bases; unmatched bases: 10. The CDR3 sequence is CATSAPLGTSGANEQFF. Written as DNA, the CDR3 is TGTGCCACCAGTGCACCCCTCGGGACTAGCGGGGCGAATGAGCAGTTCTTC.